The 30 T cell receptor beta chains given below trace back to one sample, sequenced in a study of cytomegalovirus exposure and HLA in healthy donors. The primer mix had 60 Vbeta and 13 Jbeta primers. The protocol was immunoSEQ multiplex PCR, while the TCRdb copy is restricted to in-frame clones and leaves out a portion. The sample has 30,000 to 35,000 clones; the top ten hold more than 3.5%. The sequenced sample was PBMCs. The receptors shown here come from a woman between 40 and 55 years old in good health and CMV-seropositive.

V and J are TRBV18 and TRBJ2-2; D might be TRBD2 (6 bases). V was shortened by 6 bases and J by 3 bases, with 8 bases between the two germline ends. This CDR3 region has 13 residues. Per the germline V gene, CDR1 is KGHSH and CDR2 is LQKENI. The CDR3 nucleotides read TGTGCCAGCTCCCCGGGGGACACCGGGGAGCTGTTTTTT. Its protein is CASSPGDTGELFF.

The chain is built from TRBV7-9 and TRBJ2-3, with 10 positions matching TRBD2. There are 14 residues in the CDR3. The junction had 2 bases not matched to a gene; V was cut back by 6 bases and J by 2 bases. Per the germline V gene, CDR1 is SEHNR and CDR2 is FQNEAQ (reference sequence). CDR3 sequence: CASRTSGTTDTQYF. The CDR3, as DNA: TGTGCCAGCAGAACTAGCGGGACCACAGATACGCAGTATTTT. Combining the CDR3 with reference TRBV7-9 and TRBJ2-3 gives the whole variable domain DTGVSQNPRHKITKRGQNVTFRCDPISEHNRLYWYRQTLGQGPEFLTYFQNEAQLEKSRLLSDRFSAERPKGSFSTLEIQRTEQGDSAMYLCASRTSGTTDTQYFGPGTRLTVL.

This CDR3 is CASSLFRSGNQPQHF. In DNA, the CDR3 is TGTGCCAGCAGCCTCTTTCGCTCAGGCAATCAGCCCCAGCATTTT. The chain links TRBV27 to TRBJ1-5, with D unresolved. V lost 6 bases to trimming and J lost 2 bases, with 14 bases between them. This CDR3 is built from 15 residues. The germline V gene encodes CDR1 MNHEY and CDR2 SMNVEV (reference sequence).

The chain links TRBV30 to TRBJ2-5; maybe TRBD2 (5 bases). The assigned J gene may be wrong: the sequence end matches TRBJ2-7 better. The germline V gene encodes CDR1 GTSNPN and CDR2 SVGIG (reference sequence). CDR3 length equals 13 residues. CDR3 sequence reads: CAWTTKVPYEQYF. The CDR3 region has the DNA TGTGCCTGGACGACTAAGGTCCCCTACGAGCAGTACTTC.

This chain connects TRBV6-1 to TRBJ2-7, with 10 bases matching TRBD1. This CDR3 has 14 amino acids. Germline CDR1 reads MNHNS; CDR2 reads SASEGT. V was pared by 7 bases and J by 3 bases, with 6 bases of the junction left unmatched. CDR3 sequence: CASKGTGAYYEQYF. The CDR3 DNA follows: TGTGCCAGCAAAGGGACAGGGGCTTACTACGAGCAGTACTTC.

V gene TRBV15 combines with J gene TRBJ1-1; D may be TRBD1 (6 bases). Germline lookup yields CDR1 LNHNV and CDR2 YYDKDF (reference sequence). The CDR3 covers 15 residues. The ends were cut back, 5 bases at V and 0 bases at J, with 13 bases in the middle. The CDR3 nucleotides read TGTGCCACCAGCCGATCACAGGGCATGAACACTGAAGCTTTCTTT. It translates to CATSRSQGMNTEAFF.

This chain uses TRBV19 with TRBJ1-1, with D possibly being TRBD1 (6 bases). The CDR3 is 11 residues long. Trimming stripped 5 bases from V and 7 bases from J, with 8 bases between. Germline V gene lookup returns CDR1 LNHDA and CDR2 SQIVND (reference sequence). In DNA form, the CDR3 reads TGTGCCAGTAGTCCAGGGGATGAAGCTTTCTTT. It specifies CASSPGDEAFF.

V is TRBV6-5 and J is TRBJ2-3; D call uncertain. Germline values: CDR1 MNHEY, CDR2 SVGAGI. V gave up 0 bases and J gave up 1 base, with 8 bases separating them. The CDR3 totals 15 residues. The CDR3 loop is CASSYSNLGTDTQYF. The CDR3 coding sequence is TGTGCCAGCAGTTACTCGAATCTAGGCACAGATACGCAGTATTTT.

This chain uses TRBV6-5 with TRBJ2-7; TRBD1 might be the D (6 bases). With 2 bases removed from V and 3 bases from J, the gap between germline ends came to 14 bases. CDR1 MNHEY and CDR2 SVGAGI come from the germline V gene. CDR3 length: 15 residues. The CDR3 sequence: CASSYPRQVDYEQYF. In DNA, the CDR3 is TGTGCCAGCAGTTACCCTAGACAGGTTGACTACGAGCAGTACTTC.

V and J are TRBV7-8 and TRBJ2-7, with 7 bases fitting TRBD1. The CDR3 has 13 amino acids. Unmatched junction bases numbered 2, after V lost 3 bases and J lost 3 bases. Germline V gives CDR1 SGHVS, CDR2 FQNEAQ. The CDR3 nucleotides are TGTGCCAGCAGCTTTGGGACAGTCTACGAGCAGTACTTC. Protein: CASSFGTVYEQYF.

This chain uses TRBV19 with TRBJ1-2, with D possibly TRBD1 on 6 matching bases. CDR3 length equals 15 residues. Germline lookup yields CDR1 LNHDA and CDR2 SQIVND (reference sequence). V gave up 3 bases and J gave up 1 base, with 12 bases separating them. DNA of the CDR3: TGTGCCAGTAGTATCCTTGACAGGTTTAACTATGGCTACACCTTC. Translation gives CASSILDRFNYGYTF.

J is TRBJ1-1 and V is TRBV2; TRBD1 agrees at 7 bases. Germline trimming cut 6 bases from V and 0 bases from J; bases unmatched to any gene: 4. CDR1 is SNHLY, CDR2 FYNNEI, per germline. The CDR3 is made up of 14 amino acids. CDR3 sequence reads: CASSQTGMNTEAFF. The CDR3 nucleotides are TGTGCCAGCAGCCAGACAGGGATGAACACTGAAGCTTTCTTT.

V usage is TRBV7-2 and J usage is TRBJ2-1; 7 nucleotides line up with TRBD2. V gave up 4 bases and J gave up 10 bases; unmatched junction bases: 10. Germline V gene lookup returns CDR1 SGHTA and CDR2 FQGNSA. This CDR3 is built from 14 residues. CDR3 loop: CASSSQTSFGEQFF. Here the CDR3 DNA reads TGTGCCAGCAGCTCGCAGACTAGCTTCGGCGAGCAGTTCTTC.

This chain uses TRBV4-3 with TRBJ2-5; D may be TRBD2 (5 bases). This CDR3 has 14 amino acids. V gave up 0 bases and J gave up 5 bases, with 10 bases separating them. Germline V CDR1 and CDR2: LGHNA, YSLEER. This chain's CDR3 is CASSQDSGIETQYF. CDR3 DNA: TGCGCCAGCAGCCAAGATTCGGGGATTGAGACCCAGTACTTC.

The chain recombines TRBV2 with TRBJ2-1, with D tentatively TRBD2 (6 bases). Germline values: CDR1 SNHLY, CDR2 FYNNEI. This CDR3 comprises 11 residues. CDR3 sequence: CLTGTYNEQFF. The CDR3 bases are TGTCTTACCGGGACTTACAATGAGCAGTTCTTC.

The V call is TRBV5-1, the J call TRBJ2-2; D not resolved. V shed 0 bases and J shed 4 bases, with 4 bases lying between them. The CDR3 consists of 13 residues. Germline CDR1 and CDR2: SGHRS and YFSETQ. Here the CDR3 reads CASSLASTGELFF. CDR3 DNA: TGCGCCAGCAGCTTGGCCAGCACCGGGGAGCTGTTTTTT.

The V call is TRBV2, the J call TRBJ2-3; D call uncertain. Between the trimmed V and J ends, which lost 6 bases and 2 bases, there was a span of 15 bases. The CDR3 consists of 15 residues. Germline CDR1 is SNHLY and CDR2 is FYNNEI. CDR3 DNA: TGTGCCAGCAGAGACCGACTCCGAGACACAGATACGCAGTATTTT. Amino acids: CASRDRLRDTDTQYF.

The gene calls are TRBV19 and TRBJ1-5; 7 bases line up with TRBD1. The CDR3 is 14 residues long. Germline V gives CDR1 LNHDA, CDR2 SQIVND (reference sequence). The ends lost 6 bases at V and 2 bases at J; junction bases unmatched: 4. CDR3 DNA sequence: TGTGCCAGTAGGCGACAGGGCCGCAATCAGCCCCAGCATTTT. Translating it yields CASRRQGRNQPQHF.

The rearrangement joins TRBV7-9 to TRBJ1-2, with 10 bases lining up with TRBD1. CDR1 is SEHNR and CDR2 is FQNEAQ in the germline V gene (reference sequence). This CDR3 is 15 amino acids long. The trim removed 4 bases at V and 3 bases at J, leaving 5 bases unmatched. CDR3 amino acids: CASSYGQGVDYGYTF. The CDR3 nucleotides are TGTGCCAGCAGCTACGGACAGGGGGTTGACTATGGCTACACCTTC.

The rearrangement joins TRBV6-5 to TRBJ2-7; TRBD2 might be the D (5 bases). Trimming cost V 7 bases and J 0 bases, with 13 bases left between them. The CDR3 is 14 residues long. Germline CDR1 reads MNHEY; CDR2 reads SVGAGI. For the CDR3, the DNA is TGTGCCAGCAACGGTGGGAGCCTCTCCTACGAGCAGTACTTC. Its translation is CASNGGSLSYEQYF.

CDR3 bases: TGTGCCAGCATCACGCCCGGGGAGGGAAATAAACTGTTTTTT. Its translation is CASITPGEGNKLFF. V and J are TRBV2 and TRBJ1-4, with D unresolved. Trimming removed 7 bases from V and 11 bases from J, with 20 bases in between. The CDR3 covers 14 residues. Per the germline V gene, CDR1 is SNHLY and CDR2 is FYNNEI.

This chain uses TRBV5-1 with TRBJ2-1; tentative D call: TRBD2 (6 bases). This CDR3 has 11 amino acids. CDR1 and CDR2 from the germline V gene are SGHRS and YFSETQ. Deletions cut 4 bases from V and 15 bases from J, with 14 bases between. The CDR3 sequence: CASSTGLRLFF. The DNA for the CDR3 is TGCGCCAGCAGCACGGGACTCAGACTGTTCTTC. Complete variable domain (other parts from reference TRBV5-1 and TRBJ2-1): KAGVTQTPRYLIKTRGQQVTLSCSPISGHRSVSWYQQTPGQGLQFLFEYFSETQRNKGNFPGRFSGRQFSNSRSEMNVSTLELGDSALYLCASSTGLRLFFGPGTRLTVL.

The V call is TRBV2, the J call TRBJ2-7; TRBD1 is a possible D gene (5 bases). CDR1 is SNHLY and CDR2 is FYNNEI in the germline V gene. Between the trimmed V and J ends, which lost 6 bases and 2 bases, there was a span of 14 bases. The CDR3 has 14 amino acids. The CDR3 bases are TGTGCCAGCAGGTCGCAGGGCCTAGCCTACGAGCAGTACTTC. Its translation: CASRSQGLAYEQYF.

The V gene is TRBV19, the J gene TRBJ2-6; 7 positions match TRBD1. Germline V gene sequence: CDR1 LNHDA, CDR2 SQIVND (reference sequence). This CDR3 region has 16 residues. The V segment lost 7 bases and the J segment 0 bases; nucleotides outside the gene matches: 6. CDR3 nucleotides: TGTGCCAGTAACCGGGACAGCGGCTCTGGGGCCAACGTCCTGACTTTC. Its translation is CASNRDSGSGANVLTF. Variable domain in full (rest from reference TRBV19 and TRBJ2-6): DGGITQSPKYLFRKEGQNVTLSCEQNLNHDAMYWYRQDPGQGLRLIYYSQIVNDFQKGDIAEGYSVSREKKESFPLTVTSAQKNPTAFYLCASNRDSGSGANVLTFGAGSRLTVL.

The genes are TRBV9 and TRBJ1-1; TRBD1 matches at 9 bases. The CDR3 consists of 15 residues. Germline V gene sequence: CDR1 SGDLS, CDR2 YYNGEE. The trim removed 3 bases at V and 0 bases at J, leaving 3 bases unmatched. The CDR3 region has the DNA TGTGCCAGCAGCGCGGGACAGGGACTGAACACTGAAGCTTTCTTT. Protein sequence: CASSAGQGLNTEAFF.

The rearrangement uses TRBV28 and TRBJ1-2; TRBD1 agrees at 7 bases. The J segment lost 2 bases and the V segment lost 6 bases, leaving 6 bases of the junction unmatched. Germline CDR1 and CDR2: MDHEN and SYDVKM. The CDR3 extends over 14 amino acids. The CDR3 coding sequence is TGTGCCAGCAGCTACATGGACAGGAACTATGGCTACACCTTC. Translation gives CASSYMDRNYGYTF.

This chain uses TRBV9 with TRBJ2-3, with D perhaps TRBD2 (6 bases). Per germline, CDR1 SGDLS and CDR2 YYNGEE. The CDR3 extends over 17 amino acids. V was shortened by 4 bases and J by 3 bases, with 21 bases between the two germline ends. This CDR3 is CASSFSEGLFITDTQYF. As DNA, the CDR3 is TGTGCCAGCAGCTTTTCGGAGGGCCTCTTTATAACAGATACGCAGTATTTT.

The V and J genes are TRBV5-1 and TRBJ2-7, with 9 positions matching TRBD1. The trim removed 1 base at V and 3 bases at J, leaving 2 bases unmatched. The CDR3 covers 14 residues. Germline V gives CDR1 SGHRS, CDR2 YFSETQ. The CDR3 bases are TGCGCCAGCAGCTTGCGGGGACAGGGCTACGAGCAGTACTTC. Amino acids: CASSLRGQGYEQYF.

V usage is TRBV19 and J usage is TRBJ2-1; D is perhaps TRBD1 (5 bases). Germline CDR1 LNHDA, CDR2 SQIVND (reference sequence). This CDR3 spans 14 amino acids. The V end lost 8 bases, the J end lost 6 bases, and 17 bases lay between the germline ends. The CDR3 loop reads CASAKGVNTNEQFF. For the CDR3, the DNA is TGTGCCAGTGCCAAAGGGGTCAACACCAATGAGCAGTTCTTC.

CDR3 nucleotides: TGTGCCAGCAGCTTGGCTCCCGCGGGGTACGAGCAGTACTTC. Translating it yields CASSLAPAGYEQYF. V and J are TRBV5-6 and TRBJ2-7; D possibly corresponds to TRBD2 (6 bases). The V gene lost 0 bases and the J gene lost 4 bases, with 11 bases spanning the gap. The CDR3 contains 14 residues. Germline V CDR1 and CDR2: SGHDT, YYEEEE.